This TCR beta chain stems from a study of blood T cell repertoires in COVID-19. Study details: Nucleic acid was either cDNA or gDNA, and it came from T cells, B-cell-depleted T cells, or PBMCs.

Authors' data handling: Reference gene primer amplification gave estimated nucleated cell counts. TCRdb keeps only in-frame clones here, not all; method: immunoSEQ multiplex PCR. That table supplies the V and J calls and clone size; D and trimming were determined from the DNA. The repertoire includes 150,000 to 200,000 clones, approximately 80% of them detected once, and approximately 4.7% sits in the top ten. Worth noting for this clone: Other DNA sequences in this specimen translate into the identical CDR3.

Trimming removed 2 bases from V and 0 bases from J, with 11 bases in between. CDR1 and CDR2 (germline): ENHRY, SYGVKD. CDR3 length equals 16 residues. The sequence came from a woman between 55 and 75 years old with acute COVID-19. What was sequenced was PBMCs or T cells enriched from blood (not recorded which). J is TRBJ2-1 and V is TRBV10-3, with a weak D call TRBD1 (6 bases). The DNA for the CDR3 is TGTGCCATCAGTGAGCCTGGACAGAGCTCCTACAATGAGCAGTTCTTC. Translated: CAISEPGQSSYNEQFF.